This T cell receptor (beta chain) was captured in a study of T cell responses to AZD1222 COVID-19 vaccine. Study-level points and caveats: Just a handful of people given AZD1222 tested seropositive at baseline. Unmutated variant regions reportedly attract nearly half of all spike-specific TCRs. The donor cohort was predominantly white British with a female majority, and clonal diversity may have been underestimated. The study sampled repertoires only after the peak T cell response.

Note on this clone: Its cognate antigen is unknown.

Germline values: CDR1 LGHNA, CDR2 YNFKEQ. The CDR3 covers 15 residues. V shed 0 bases and J shed 0 bases, with 8 bases lying between them. Clones were sequenced by immunoSEQ multiplex PCR, and TCRdb holds only the in-frame ones, with some missing. This table has tens of thousands of clones, 65% to 90% appearing once. The starting material was peripheral blood, obtained on day 0 of AZD1222 vaccination. The chain combines TRBV4-2 with TRBJ1-1, with no clear D. This receptor was identified in an adult in good health. The CDR3 is CASSQEGLLNTEAFF. The CDR3 DNA follows: TGTGCCAGCAGCCAAGAAGGGTTACTGAACACTGAAGCTTTCTTT.